The 15 T cell receptor beta chains reported below all come from one sample, sequenced in a study of CXCR3-negative and CXCR3-positive naive CD8 T cells. Study-wide findings and caveats: For CXCR3-positive naive cells, TRB CDR3s were more hydrophobic than those of CXCR3-negative naive cells.

The TRB cDNA libraries were prepared by 5' RACE with UMI labels. TCRdb re-analyzed the 5' RACE reads; it lists each CDR3 protein once, without DNA. The sample spans some 47,000 distinct CDR3 sequences; the ten largest clones claim 0.56%. Their antigens remain unidentified. The sample comprised naive CXCR3+ CD8+ T cells from blood. Sample subset: CD45RO-CCR7+CD27+CD95- naive CD8+ T cells expressing CXCR3 (TNR3+). These receptors were taken from a human donor in good health. Some clones in this sample may be carry-over from other donors' samples.

The rearrangement joins TRBV29-1 to TRBJ2-5; the D gene TCRdb calls, TRBD1, cannot be checked with no DNA. The CDR3 sequence is 14 residues long. Germline V gene sequence: CDR1 SQVTM, CDR2 ANQGSEA. This CDR3 is CSYMGATYQETQYF. Variable domain in full (rest from reference TRBV29-1 and TRBJ2-5): SAVISQKPSRDICQRGTSLTIQCQVDSQVTMMFWYRQQPGQSLTLIATANQGSEATYESGFVIDKFPISRPNLTFSTLTVSNMSPEDSSIYLCSYMGATYQETQYFGPGTRLLVL.

The chain joins TRBV6-2 or TRBV6-3 to TRBJ2-7; TCRdb's D call of TRBD2 is untestable without DNA. From germline, CDR1 is MNHEY and CDR2 SVGEGT. The CDR3 runs to 15 residues. The CDR3 here is CASSLFLGLRYEQYF.

The V gene is TRBV14, the J gene TRBJ2-1; TCRdb's D gene call, TRBD1, goes unchecked for lack of DNA. CDR3 size: 13 residues. Germline lookup yields CDR1 SGHDN and CDR2 FVKESK. The CDR3 is CASSWDRGNEQFF.

The rearrangement links TRBV18 to TRBJ2-7; TCRdb returns TRBD1, unconfirmable since there is no DNA. The CDR3 is made up of 15 amino acids. Germline V gene data show CDR1 as KGHSH and CDR2 as LQKENI. The CDR3 protein is CASSASPQSLYEQYF.

The CDR3 sequence is CASSFRQGLDNEQFF. V is TRBV13 and J is TRBJ2-1; TCRdb reports TRBD2, a call that lacks DNA to check it against. In germline, CDR1 is PRHDT, CDR2 FYEKMQ (reference sequence). This CDR3 is built from 15 residues.

V and J are TRBV28 and TRBJ2-1. CDR1 and CDR2 from the germline V gene are MDHEN and SYDVKM. The CDR3 runs 16 residues. The CDR3 reads CASSLSQTIPYNEQFF.

The genes are TRBV12-3 or TRBV12-4 and TRBJ2-3; the D gene TCRdb calls, TRBD1, cannot be checked with no DNA. This CDR3 has 16 amino acids. CDR3 residues: CASSLLGQTTADTQYF.

The V gene is TRBV29-1, the J gene TRBJ2-2; there is no DNA to check the TCRdb D call of TRBD1. Germline assignment: CDR1 SQVTM and CDR2 ANQGSEA. The CDR3 spans 13 residues. The CDR3 here is CSVGTGGSGELFF.

This sequence joins TRBV6-6 and TRBJ1-3. The length of the CDR3 is 15 residues. Germline-derived CDR1 and CDR2 are MNHNY and SVGAGI (reference sequence). CDR3 sequence: CASELPTRLGNTIYF.

V usage is TRBV7-2 and J usage is TRBJ1-1; as DNA is missing, the TRBD1 call by TCRdb cannot be tested. The CDR3 spans 15 residues. Germline lookup yields CDR1 SGHTA and CDR2 FQGNSA. The CDR3 spells CASSGGQGGNTEAFF.

The genes are TRBV5-1 and TRBJ2-7; the TRBD1 assignment by TCRdb is unverifiable without DNA. The CDR3 sequence is 14 residues long. The germline gives CDR1 SGHRS, CDR2 YFSETQ. The CDR3 protein is CASSLASPSYEQYF.

The chain recombines TRBV14 with TRBJ2-7; TCRdb's D call of TRBD2 is untestable without DNA. This CDR3 contains 12 residues. The germline V gene has CDR1 SGHDN and CDR2 FVKESK. The CDR3 reads CASSHAGYEEYF. Looking up the rest from reference TRBV14 and TRBJ2-7 gives the full variable domain: EAGVTQFPSHSVIEKGQTVTLRCDPISGHDNLYWYRRVMGKEIKFLLHFVKESKQDESGMPNNRFLAERTGGTYSTLKVQPAELEDSGVYFCASSHAGYEEYFGPGTRLTVT.

The chain joins TRBV11-2 to TRBJ1-3. The germline V gene has CDR1 SGHAT and CDR2 FQNNGV. The CDR3 is 11 residues long. CDR3 protein: CASSLSRTIYF.

This chain joins TRBV27 and TRBJ2-7; TCRdb calls TRBD1, which cannot be checked without DNA. Germline V gives CDR1 MNHEY, CDR2 SMNVEV (reference sequence). CDR3 size: 14 residues. CDR3 in amino acids: CASSYRDTGYEQYF.

The chain links TRBV7-6 to TRBJ2-7; the D call of TRBD1 rests on TCRdb alone, since no DNA is present to check it. CDR3 length equals 17 residues. The germline V gene encodes CDR1 SGHVS and CDR2 FNYEAQ. This CDR3 reads CASSSPYEEGASYEQYF.